The clone carrying this TCR beta chain has only a few counts. The CDR3 covers 18 residues. Germline V gene data show CDR1 as SGHDT and CDR2 as YYEEEE. The ends were cut back, 2 bases at V and 3 bases at J, with 24 bases in the middle. Time point of the sample: persistent/refractory GD, antithyroid drugs over 5 years with positive TRAb. Generation of the TCR library employed RNA extracted from PBMCs. This specimen comes from a study of regulatory T cells in long-lasting Graves disease. iRepertoire HTBI primers and Arm-PCR of CDR3 regions built TCR beta libraries. TCRdb re-called the multiplex PCR reads through MiXCR, storing one row per CDR3 protein. The table shows roughly 500,000 distinct CDR3 sequences, with more than 20% occurring only once.

This TCR was recovered from a female donor with Graves disease. The rearrangement joins TRBV5-6 to TRBJ2-7; D is perhaps TRBD2 (6 bases). Sequencing used peripheral blood mononuclear cells (PBMCs), obtained when the disease was refractory, from a patient treated with antithyroid drugs. CDR3 protein: CASSLYPPQLSGFYEQYF. For the CDR3, the DNA is TGTGCCAGCAGCTTATACCCCCCTCAACTTAGCGGCTTCTACGAGCAGTACTTC.